The clone carrying this T cell receptor beta chain has just a few counts. TCRdb used MiXCR to reprocess the RT-PCR reads, holding one entry per CDR3 protein. The sample lists around 700,000 distinct CDR3 sequences; 12% to 15% were seen once. Sequences were obtained from memory CD4+ T cells from blood. The origin of this receptor is a female donor in good health, serving as a healthy control.

The CDR3, as DNA: TGTGCCAGCAACCGTGAGCGGGGTTACTCCTACAATGAGCAGTTCTTC. Its protein product is CASNRERGYSYNEQFF. The chain uses TRBV12-3 or TRBV12-4 and TRBJ2-1, with 7 bases aligning to TRBD2. The V segment lost 7 bases and the J segment 0 bases; nucleotides outside the gene matches: 9. This CDR3 comprises 16 residues.